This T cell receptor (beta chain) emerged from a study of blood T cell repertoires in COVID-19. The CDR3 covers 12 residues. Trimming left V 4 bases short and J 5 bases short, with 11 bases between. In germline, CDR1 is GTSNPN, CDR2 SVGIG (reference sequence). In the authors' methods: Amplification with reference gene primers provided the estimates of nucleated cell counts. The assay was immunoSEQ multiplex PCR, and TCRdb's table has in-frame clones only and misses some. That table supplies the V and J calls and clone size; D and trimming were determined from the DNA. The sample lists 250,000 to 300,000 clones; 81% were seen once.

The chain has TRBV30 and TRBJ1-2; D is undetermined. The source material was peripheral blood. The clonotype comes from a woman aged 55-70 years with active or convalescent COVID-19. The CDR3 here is CAWTPGGYGYTF. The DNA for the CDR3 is TGTGCCTGGACTCCCGGCGGATATGGCTACACCTTC. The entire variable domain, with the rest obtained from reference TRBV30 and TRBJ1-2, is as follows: SQTIHQWPATLVQPVGSPLSLECTVEGTSNPNLYWYRQAAGRGLQLLFYSVGIGQISSEVPQNLSASRPQDRQFILSSKKLLLSDSGFYLCAWTPGGYGYTFGSGTRLTVV.